The next 22 T cell receptor beta chains were all read from a single sample in a study of blood T cell repertoires in COVID-19. Repertoires were generated with immunoSEQ multiplex PCR, while TCRdb's copy carries only in-frame clones and drops some. The table lists 35,000 to 50,000 clones, nearly 90% of them singletons. The sample consisted of peripheral blood. The receptors come from a human donor in a cohort sampled during active COVID-19.

This sequence joins TRBV14 and TRBJ2-3; perhaps TRBD2 as D (7 bases). Trimming stripped 5 bases from V and 9 bases from J, with 12 bases between. CDR3 length: 12 amino acids. Germline lookup yields CDR1 SGHDN and CDR2 FVKESK. CDR3 sequence (DNA): TGTGCCAGCAGCGGCGGGGGCGGAACGCAGTATTTT. Translating gives CASSGGGGTQYF.

This rearrangement joins TRBV7-2 to TRBJ1-5; unclear D gene. The germline V gene has CDR1 SGHTA and CDR2 FQGNSA. The CDR3 loop spans 13 amino acids. The V end lost 3 bases, the J end lost 7 bases, and 10 bases lay between the germline ends. CDR3 protein: CASSFAVGQPQHF. CDR3 DNA: TGTGCCAGCAGCTTCGCTGTTGGCCAGCCCCAGCATTTT.

The chain carries TRBV6-5 and TRBJ2-5; D ambiguous. The CDR3 has 15 amino acids. V was pared by 0 bases and J by 5 bases, with 13 bases between. Germline-derived CDR1 and CDR2 are MNHEY and SVGAGI. CDR3 residues: CASSYSSHSEETQYF. The DNA of the CDR3 is TGTGCCAGCAGTTACTCTAGCCATTCGGAGGAGACCCAGTACTTC.

The chain joins TRBV6-5 to TRBJ2-3, with TRBD2 matching over 9 bases. There are 15 residues in the CDR3. Germline assignment: CDR1 MNHEY and CDR2 SVGAGI. V dropped 7 bases and J dropped 3; count of bases not matched to a gene: 8. The CDR3 DNA follows: TGTGCCAGCAAGGAACTAGCGGGTCCGACAGATACGCAGTATTTT. Translating gives CASKELAGPTDTQYF.

The chain carries TRBV5-6 and TRBJ2-3; TRBD2 aligns across 11 bases. Germline V CDR1 and CDR2: SGHDT, YYEEEE. This CDR3 contains 19 residues. J gave up 2 bases and V 3 bases, and 14 bases lay outside the gene matches. The DNA for the CDR3 is TGTGCCAGCAGCTCCCTTTTCCCACTAGCGGGGGTAAACACAGATACGCAGTATTTT. It codes for CASSSLFPLAGVNTDTQYF.

The chain couples TRBV2 to TRBJ1-5; D not resolved. The V gene lost 5 bases and the J gene lost 0 bases, with 11 bases spanning the gap. The CDR3 length is 15 residues. Germline V gene data show CDR1 as SNHLY and CDR2 as FYNNEI. The CDR3 here is CASSSEAVSNQPQHF. For the CDR3, the DNA is TGTGCCAGCAGTTCGGAGGCAGTTAGCAATCAGCCCCAGCATTTT.

The rearrangement joins TRBV6-5 to TRBJ1-6, with D possibly being TRBD1 (6 bases). The germline gives CDR1 MNHEY, CDR2 SVGAGI. The CDR3 has 14 amino acids. V was trimmed by 7 bases and J by 9 bases, leaving 16 bases between them. The DNA for the CDR3 is TGTGCCAGCACCCGGCTACAGGGATCTTCACCCCTCCACTTT. It encodes CASTRLQGSSPLHF.

The chain employs TRBV24-1 and TRBJ2-5; TRBD1 matches at 7 bases. Germline loops: CDR1 KGHDR, CDR2 SFDVKD. V was pared by 5 bases and J by 4 bases, with 9 bases of the junction left unmatched. The CDR3 totals 15 residues. This chain's CDR3 is CATSGTTGMGETQYF. CDR3 DNA: TGTGCCACCAGTGGCACGACAGGGATGGGAGAGACCCAGTACTTC.

The chain joins TRBV3-1 (or the pseudogene TRBV3-2) to TRBJ2-2, with D possibly TRBD1 on 6 matching bases. Germline CDR1 LGHDT, CDR2 YNNKEL (reference sequence). V gave up 5 bases and J gave up 7 bases, with 14 bases separating them. This CDR3 is 14 amino acids long. In nucleotides, the CDR3 is TGTGCCAGCAGCTTAACCGAGGGGGTCGGGGAGCTGTTTTTT. As protein: CASSLTEGVGELFF.

The chain carries TRBV2 and TRBJ1-1; TRBD1 matches at 7 bases. The CDR3 loop spans 13 amino acids. V gave up 6 bases and J gave up 4 bases; unmatched junction bases: 5. Germline CDR1 reads SNHLY; CDR2 reads FYNNEI. CDR3 coding DNA: TGTGCCAGCAGAAACAGGGGCTCCACTGAAGCTTTCTTT. Translated, it gives CASRNRGSTEAFF. The whole variable domain, remainder taken from reference TRBV2 and TRBJ1-1, is EPEVTQTPSHQVTQMGQEVILRCVPISNHLYFYWYRQILGQKVEFLVSFYNNEISEKSEIFDDQFSVERPDGSNFTLKIRSTKLEDSAMYFCASRNRGSTEAFFGQGTRLTVV.

This rearrangement joins TRBV30 to TRBJ1-2; unclear D gene. The V end was cut by 0 bases, the J end by 4 bases, with 6 bases between. This CDR3 is 12 amino acids long. Germline CDR1 reads GTSNPN; CDR2 reads SVGIG (reference sequence). This CDR3 is CAWSVERYGYTF. The CDR3 bases are TGTGCCTGGAGTGTAGAGCGCTATGGCTACACCTTC.

The chain links TRBV5-1 to TRBJ2-5; possible D gene TRBD1, 6 bases. The V end was cut by 4 bases, the J end by 3 bases, with 19 bases between. The CDR3 is 16 amino acids. Germline V gene data show CDR1 as SGHRS and CDR2 as YFSETQ. As DNA, the CDR3 is TGCGCCAGCAGCGAACTACCGGGACAACGTAAAGAGACCCAGTACTTC. Amino acids: CASSELPGQRKETQYF.

The V gene is TRBV7-2, the J gene TRBJ1-3; possibly TRBD1 for D (5 bases). The germline CDR1 and CDR2 sequences are SGHTA and FQGNSA. Trimming pared 1 base from V and 2 bases from J, leaving 12 bases between. The CDR3 is 16 amino acids. The CDR3 bases are TGTGCCAGCAGCTTAGTTGGGGGGGTTACTGGAAACACCATATATTTT. The encoded protein is CASSLVGGVTGNTIYF.

This chain's CDR3 is CASSLSGQGVSYTF. CDR3 nucleotide sequence: TGTGCCAGCAGCCTGAGCGGACAGGGAGTTAGCTACACCTTC. The chain carries TRBV5-8 and TRBJ1-2, with TRBD1 identical over 8 bases. In germline, CDR1 is SGHTS, CDR2 YDEGEE. Unmatched junction bases numbered 11, after V lost 4 bases and J lost 9 bases. The CDR3 runs 14 residues.

The chain joins TRBV10-3 to TRBJ1-6; 7 bases fit TRBD1. Germline assignment: CDR1 ENHRY and CDR2 SYGVKD. The CDR3 extends over 15 amino acids. V dropped 5 bases and J dropped 6; count of bases not matched to a gene: 7. The CDR3 loop reads CAISQGDGGNSPLHF. In nucleotides, the CDR3 is TGTGCCATCAGTCAGGGGGATGGTGGTAATTCACCCCTCCACTTT.

This chain connects TRBV5-1 to TRBJ1-4; 7 positions agree with TRBD1. CDR3 length: 14 amino acids. Germline V gene lookup returns CDR1 SGHRS and CDR2 YFSETQ. The V gene end was trimmed by 4 bases and the J gene end by 8 bases; junction bases not matched to a gene: 8. The CDR3 reads CASSATGSGEKLFF. The CDR3 DNA is TGCGCCAGCAGCGCGACAGGGTCAGGAGAAAAACTGTTTTTT. The variable domain in full, completed from reference TRBV5-1 and TRBJ1-4, reads KAGVTQTPRYLIKTRGQQVTLSCSPISGHRSVSWYQQTPGQGLQFLFEYFSETQRNKGNFPGRFSGRQFSNSRSEMNVSTLELGDSALYLCASSATGSGEKLFFGSGTQLSVL.

This chain joins TRBV2 and TRBJ2-1; 10 nucleotides line up with TRBD2. J lost 7 bases, V lost 7 bases, and 13 bases had no gene match. Germline CDR1 SNHLY, CDR2 FYNNEI. This CDR3 has 16 residues. The CDR3 protein is CASTPAGLAGVNEQFF. The DNA for the CDR3 is TGTGCCAGCACTCCCGCGGGCCTAGCGGGGGTGAATGAGCAGTTCTTC.

The chain links TRBV19 to TRBJ1-2, with 7 bases matching TRBD1. V shed 9 bases, J shed 1 base, and the junction held 5 bases outside the gene matches. The CDR3 is 13 amino acids. Germline CDR1 LNHDA, CDR2 SQIVND (reference sequence). CDR3 nucleotides: TGTGCCAGCGGGACAGATCTTAACTATGGCTACACCTTC. This translates into CASGTDLNYGYTF.

On this clone: A read error may account for a junction end that differs from germline. CDR3 protein: CASSWQGGQGTQYF. CDR3 DNA: TGTGCCAGCAGTTGGCAGGGTGGACAAGGGACCCAGTACTTC. This rearrangement joins TRBV6-5 to TRBJ2-5, with D possibly being TRBD1 (5 bases). The CDR3 is 14 residues long. CDR1 MNHEY and CDR2 SVGAGI come from the germline V gene.

This clone was seen only once. The rearrangement links TRBV19 to TRBJ1-1, with a weak D call TRBD1 (6 bases). Germline V gene sequence: CDR1 LNHDA, CDR2 SQIVND (reference sequence). The CDR3 consists of 13 residues. Deletions cut 5 bases from V and 0 bases from J, with 7 bases between. CDR3 nucleotides: TGTGCCAGTAGTTACAGGGTGAACACTGAAGCTTTCTTT. This codes for CASSYRVNTEAFF. Combining the CDR3 with reference TRBV19 and TRBJ1-1 gives the whole variable domain DGGITQSPKYLFRKEGQNVTLSCEQNLNHDAMYWYRQDPGQGLRLIYYSQIVNDFQKGDIAEGYSVSREKKESFPLTVTSAQKNPTAFYLCASSYRVNTEAFFGQGTRLTVV.

This clone turned up a few times. The V call is TRBV7-9, the J call TRBJ2-7, with 9 bases lining up with TRBD1. Germline trimming cut 8 bases from V and 4 bases from J; bases unmatched to any gene: 6. Germline V CDR1 and CDR2: SEHNR, FQNEAQ (reference sequence). The CDR3 is 13 amino acids. The CDR3 loop reads CASGVGTGYEQYF. CDR3 DNA sequence: TGTGCCAGCGGCGTTGGGACAGGGTACGAGCAGTACTTC.

The V gene is TRBV5-4, the J gene TRBJ1-2; D gene uncertain. Germline CDR1 and CDR2: SGHNT and YYREEE (reference sequence). V lost 1 base and J lost 2, with 6 bases in between. The CDR3 is made up of 13 amino acids. The CDR3 reads CASSLPGNYGYTF. As DNA, the CDR3 is TGTGCCAGCAGCTTGCCCGGGAACTATGGCTACACCTTC. The full variable domain, its missing parts supplied by reference TRBV5-4 and TRBJ1-2, is ETGVTQSPTHLIKTRGQQVTLRCSSQSGHNTVSWYQQALGQGPQFIFQYYREEENGRGNFPPRFSGLQFPNYSSELNVNALELDDSALYLCASSLPGNYGYTFGSGTRLTVV.